This is a list of T cell receptor beta chains from one sample in a study of blood T cells in healthy people across ages. TCRdb recomputed calls from the 5' RACE reads with MiXCR, one row per CDR3 protein. The sample carries around 1.1 million distinct CDR3 sequences, less than 45% recorded once. The sequencing input was blood. These receptors were collected from a man between 18 and 29 years old in good health. CDR3s include the opening cysteine and the closing phenylalanine or tryptophan. Each record gives: V gene, D gene, J gene, clone size, CDR3 DNA, CDR3 protein. D genes are given only for firm matches. Rows may omit the clone size; those that give it use once, few, many or a size class.

>TRBV7-8|.|TRBJ1-1|.
TGTGCCAGCAGCTTAACGACAGACTCTGCCACTGAAGCTTTCTTT
CASSLTTDSATEAFF
>TRBV12-3/TRBV12-4|.|TRBJ1-2|.
TGTGCCAGCAGTTTGAGTTTGTGGTCTAACTATGGCTACACCTTC
CASSLSLWSNYGYTF
>TRBV12-3/TRBV12-4|.|TRBJ1-1|many
TGTGCCAGCACAAGTTTCCCTATGAACACTGAAGCTTTCTTT
CASTSFPMNTEAFF
>TRBV6-1|TRBD1|TRBJ1-6|.
TGTGCCAGCAGTGAGTCCAGGGGGAGTAATTCACCCCTCCACTTT
CASSESRGSNSPLHF
>TRBV20-1|TRBD1|TRBJ1-1|.
TGCAGTGCTACTACAGGGGGCCATGGAACTGAAGCTTTCTTT
CSATTGGHGTEAFF
>TRBV6-1|.|TRBJ2-1|.
TGTGCCAGCAGTGAAGGGCGGGGACAGACCTACAATGAGCAGTTCTTC
CASSEGRGQTYNEQFF
>TRBV6-5|.|TRBJ2-1|few
TGTGCCAGCAGTTACGGATCGGTCAGGGGGGCCAATGAGCAGTTCTTC
CASSYGSVRGANEQFF
>TRBV6-1|.|TRBJ1-2|.
TGTGCCAGCAGCAAAGACCCGACATGGGGTTCCTCCTCTGAAATCTATGGCTACACCTTC
CASSKDPTWGSSSEIYGYTF
>TRBV10-3|.|TRBJ1-2|many
TGTGCCATCAGTGAAAGGACAGCCTATGGCTACACCTTC
CAISERTAYGYTF
>TRBV20-1|.|TRBJ1-1|.
TGCGGTGCTAGAGAAGGGGGATCGTTCTCGGTGAACACTGAAGCTTTCTTT
CGAREGGSFSVNTEAFF
>TRBV9|TRBD2|TRBJ2-3|many
TGTGCCAGCAGCGTAGTAGGCGGGGGGGCGGAGGATACGCAGTATTTT
CASSVVGGGAEDTQYF
>TRBV28|.|TRBJ1-5|.
TGTGCCAGCAGATGGAATAGCAATCAGCCCCAGCATTTT
CASRWNSNQPQHF
>TRBV20-1|.|TRBJ1-2|.
TGCAGTGCTCCACAGAGCAACTATGGCTACACCTTC
CSAPQSNYGYTF
>TRBV7-6|.|TRBJ2-1|.
TGTGCCAGCAGCCGAACCAGGACAACCAATGAGCAGTTCTTC
CASSRTRTTNEQFF
>TRBV7-9|TRBD1|TRBJ2-3|.
TGTGCCAGCAGCGGACGACAGGGTACGGGAGATACGCAGTATTTT
CASSGRQGTGDTQYF
>TRBV30|.|TRBJ2-7|.
TGTGCCTGGAGTAGTGGGGACGGAAAGAACGAGCAGTACTTC
CAWSSGDGKNEQYF
>TRBV25-1|.|TRBJ2-1|.
TGTGCCAGCACGGGGACCGAAGGCAATGAGCAGTTCTTC
CASTGTEGNEQFF
>TRBV9|.|TRBJ1-4|few
TGTGCCAGCAGCCCCAACAGGGCCCAACTGTTTTTT
CASSPNRAQLFF
>TRBV6-2/TRBV6-3|.|TRBJ1-1|.
TGTGCCAGCAGTTTGGGAAACAAGAACACTGAAGCTTTCTTT
CASSLGNKNTEAFF
>TRBV11-3|.|TRBJ2-2|.
TGTGCCAGCAGCTTGAAGGGGAACACCGGGGAGCTGTTTTTT
CASSLKGNTGELFF
>TRBV2|.|TRBJ2-7|.
TGTGCCAGCTCCCGAGGGGGAAGAGACGAGCAGTACTTC
CASSRGGRDEQYF
>TRBV2|.|TRBJ2-3|many
TGTGCCAGTTCCGCGTCGGGGACGGGCACAGATACGCAGTATTTT
CASSASGTGTDTQYF
>TRBV5-1|.|TRBJ1-2|few
TGCGCCAGCAGCGGTACACTAAGCGGAGAAGGCTACACCTTC
CASSGTLSGEGYTF
>TRBV10-3|TRBD1|TRBJ2-1|few
TGTGCCATCAGTCCCGGGACAGAAAAAAATGAGCAGTTCTTC
CAISPGTEKNEQFF
>TRBV20-1|.|TRBJ2-5|.
TGCAGTCTACTTGGGGACGGGGAGACCCAGTACTTC
CSLLGDGETQYF
>TRBV20-1|.|TRBJ2-1|.
TGCAGTGCTAGGGGTTTACCGGGACCCGGCTACAATGAGCAGTTCTTC
CSARGLPGPGYNEQFF
>TRBV18|.|TRBJ1-2|.
TGTGCCAGCTCACCACTAGACACAGGACCAACTAACTATGGCTACACCTTC
CASSPLDTGPTNYGYTF
>TRBV11-2|.|TRBJ2-3|many
TGTGCCAGCAGCCCTAGCATGGAAGGGGGATCTCTTAACACAGATACGCAGTATTTT
CASSPSMEGGSLNTDTQYF
>TRBV28|TRBD1|TRBJ2-7|.
TGTGCCAGCAGTTTAGTGGCCGGACAGGCCCCGGGCTACGAGCAGTACTTC
CASSLVAGQAPGYEQYF
>TRBV9|TRBD2|TRBJ2-5|few
TGTGCCAGCAGCGTGCCGGGACTAAACAATGAGCAGTACTTC
CASSVPGLNNEQYF
>TRBV7-2|.|TRBJ1-5|.
TGTGCCAGCAGCTTATCATTCGGTCAGAATCAGCCCCAGCATTTT
CASSLSFGQNQPQHF
>TRBV6-6|TRBD2|TRBJ2-3|.
TGTGCCAGCAGATCCCCTCTAGCGGTGGGCACAGATACGCAGTATTTT
CASRSPLAVGTDTQYF
>TRBV4-3|TRBD1|TRBJ1-2|many
TGCGCCAGCAGCCAAAGATGGGAGACAGGGACCTATGGCTACACCTTC
CASSQRWETGTYGYTF
>TRBV5-1|TRBD1|TRBJ2-1|few
TGCGCCAGCAGCTTGTTGGTCGGGACAGGGGGAAAGGATGAGCAGTTCTTC
CASSLLVGTGGKDEQFF
>TRBV12-3/TRBV12-4|.|TRBJ2-1|.
TGTACCAGCAGTTTAGATGGCCGCTACAATGAGCAGTTCTTC
CTSSLDGRYNEQFF
>TRBV4-3|.|TRBJ1-1|few
TGCGCCAGCACCCCAAGGGCACGTCGAGTGGACTCCGATGAAGCTTTCTTT
CASTPRARRVDSDEAFF
>TRBV5-1|.|TRBJ1-2|.
TGCGCCAGCAGCTTGGGGCCGGGGGGAGACTATGGCTACACCTTC
CASSLGPGGDYGYTF
>TRBV10-3|TRBD1|TRBJ2-7|many
TGTGCCATCAGCCGGGACAGCAATTACTACGAGCAGTACTTC
CAISRDSNYYEQYF
>TRBV7-9|.|TRBJ1-5|.
TGTGCCAGCAGCTCCATCCGGGGGGGCAGCAATCAGCCCCAGCATTTT
CASSSIRGGSNQPQHF
>TRBV19|.|TRBJ1-4|few
TGTGCCAGTAGTCCCTACCGGGGAACTAATGAAAAACTGTTTTTT
CASSPYRGTNEKLFF
>TRBV20-1|TRBD1|TRBJ1-2|.
TGCAGCGCGAAAAGCTGGAGGGGGCTTAGCTATGGCTACACCTTC
CSAKSWRGLSYGYTF
>TRBV6-2/TRBV6-3|.|TRBJ1-5|.
TGTGCCAGCAGTTACGATAAAGGTTCTAGCAATCAGCCCCAGCATTTT
CASSYDKGSSNQPQHF
>TRBV24-1|.|TRBJ1-1|.
TGTGCCACCATGGGGGGGGCCAACACTGAAGCTTTCTTT
CATMGGANTEAFF
>TRBV28|.|TRBJ2-6|few
TGTGCCAGCAGTCACTTGCCCAAGGTGTCGCCTGGGGCCAACGTCCTGACTTTC
CASSHLPKVSPGANVLTF
>TRBV7-8|.|TRBJ1-1|.
TGTGCCAGCAGCTCAAGGGGGTTGTCGGTCACTGAAGCTTTCTTT
CASSSRGLSVTEAFF
>TRBV7-2|.|TRBJ2-3|.
TGTGTCAGCAGCTTAGGCCCTAGCACAGATACGCAGTATTTT
CVSSLGPSTDTQYF
>TRBV7-8|TRBD2|TRBJ2-1|few
TGTGCCAGCAGCCCCTATGGAGCGGGGGGCAACAATGAGCAGTTCTTC
CASSPYGAGGNNEQFF
>TRBV7-2|.|TRBJ2-3|many
TGTGCCAGCAAACAGGGAAGCACAGATACGCAGTATTTT
CASKQGSTDTQYF
>TRBV25-1|.|TRBJ2-1|.
TGTGCCAGCAGTGAATCGTCAGGTAATGAGCAGTTCTTC
CASSESSGNEQFF